The 30 T cell receptor beta chains in this list originate from one sample, sequenced in a study of response to subunit inactivated influenza vaccine. TCRdb called the RT-PCR reads again in MiXCR, with one record for every CDR3 protein. The profile shows around 530,000 distinct CDR3 sequences, approximately 17% of them singletons. Sequencing used CD4+ T cells sorted from PBMCs, obtained around 25 months after vaccination. These receptors were taken from a man between 45 and 75 years old who received an inactivated influenza vaccine.

To note about this clonotype: A much larger clone is a single base away; this may be a read error. No conserved phenylalanine or tryptophan is present at the end of the CDR3, so a read error is the likely explanation. The CDR3, as DNA: TGTGCCAGCAGTAGGAGGACAGGGTGGAGTAGCACTGAAGCTTTCCTT. As protein: CASSRRTGWSSTEAFL. The chain has TRBV6-2 or TRBV6-3 and TRBJ1-1, with 8 nucleotides matching TRBD1. CDR3 length: 16 residues. The J segment lost 4 bases and the V segment lost 5 bases, leaving 12 bases of the junction unmatched. The germline V gene has CDR1 MNHEY and CDR2 SVGEGT.

This clonotype has only a few counts. J is TRBJ2-1 and V is TRBV15; TRBD2 matches 9 bases. The V segment lost 3 bases and the J segment 5 bases; nucleotides outside the gene matches: 8. The V gene's germline CDR1 is LNHNV and CDR2 YYDKDF (reference sequence). This CDR3 is 16 amino acids long. The CDR3, as DNA: TGTGCCACCAGCAGCCATAGGACTAGCGTTGACAATGAGCAGTTCTTC. Amino acids: CATSSHRTSVDNEQFF.

V usage is TRBV6-1 and J usage is TRBJ2-5, with D maybe TRBD1 (6 bases). This CDR3 is 14 amino acids long. The germline CDR1 and CDR2 sequences are MNHNS and SASEGT. The V end lost 7 bases, the J end lost 2 bases, and 14 bases lay between the germline ends. Written as DNA, the CDR3 is TGTGCCAGCACTCAGGGGACCTCGCAAGAGACCCAGTACTTC. This gives the protein CASTQGTSQETQYF.

This sequence joins TRBV3-1 and TRBJ2-2; D is perhaps TRBD1 (6 bases). Per the germline V gene, CDR1 is LGHDT and CDR2 is YNNKEL (reference sequence). The CDR3 is 14 amino acids. The germline V and J ends were trimmed by 5 bases and 4 bases, with 11 bases remaining between them. The CDR3 sequence is CASSEQGSTGELFF. The CDR3 bases are TGTGCCAGCAGCGAACAGGGATCCACCGGGGAGCTGTTTTTT.

The chain has TRBV20-1 and TRBJ2-3, with 11 positions matching TRBD2. This CDR3 contains 15 residues. J lost 6 bases, V lost 3 bases, and 8 bases had no gene match. Germline V gene data show CDR1 as DFQATT and CDR2 as SNEGSKA (reference sequence). The DNA for the CDR3 is TGCAGTGCTAGGCGTACTAGCGGGAGAGGGGATACGCAGTATTTT. Its protein is CSARRTSGRGDTQYF.

This CDR3 reads CASSGGRFYNEQFF. The CDR3 nucleotides read TGTGCCAGCAGCGGGGGCCGATTTTACAATGAGCAGTTCTTC. This chain joins TRBV7-2 and TRBJ2-1; TRBD1 might be the D (6 bases). Deletions cut 5 bases from V and 4 bases from J, with 12 bases between. This CDR3 comprises 14 residues. Germline V gives CDR1 SGHTA, CDR2 FQGNSA.

This clonotype has just a few counts. The chain employs TRBV5-1 and TRBJ1-1; 7 bases match TRBD1. Per the germline V gene, CDR1 is SGHRS and CDR2 is YFSETQ. The CDR3 is 14 amino acids. J was trimmed by 4 bases and V by 3 bases; bases with no gene match: 6. The CDR3 DNA reads TGCGCCAGCAGCTCGACAGGGTCGGTCACTGAAGCTTTCTTT. It encodes CASSSTGSVTEAFF.

This clonotype has only a few counts. The chain joins TRBV12-3 or TRBV12-4 to TRBJ2-1; a weak D match, TRBD2 (6 bases). The CDR3 is 17 residues long. Trimming removed 4 bases from V and 3 bases from J, with 19 bases in between. The CDR3 DNA is TGTGCCAGCAGTTCACCATACCTTCACGGGAGCTACAATGAGCAGTTCTTC. Its protein is CASSSPYLHGSYNEQFF.

The gene calls are TRBV3-1 and TRBJ2-1; 7 bases are a match to TRBD2. The CDR3 consists of 15 residues. Germline CDR1 reads LGHDT; CDR2 reads YNNKEL (reference sequence). J was trimmed by 5 bases and V by 3 bases; bases with no gene match: 7. CDR3 nucleotide sequence: TGTGCCAGCAGCCAGGTCACTAGCGCGAACAATGAGCAGTTCTTC. Amino acids: CASSQVTSANNEQFF.

Many counts were recorded for this clonotype. The chain carries TRBV5-1 and TRBJ2-6, with D perhaps TRBD1 (5 bases). CDR3 length: 15 amino acids. V shed 0 bases and J shed 1 base, with 5 bases lying between them. Germline loops: CDR1 SGHRS, CDR2 YFSETQ. CDR3 DNA sequence: TGCGCCAGCAGCTTGGAGGGGTCTGGGGCCAACGTCCTGACTTTC. Translated: CASSLEGSGANVLTF.

This chain connects TRBV20-1 to TRBJ2-3; TRBD1 is a possible D gene (5 bases). The CDR3 extends over 15 amino acids. Germline CDR1 is DFQATT and CDR2 is SNEGSKA (reference sequence). With 3 bases removed from V and 0 bases from J, the gap between germline ends came to 13 bases. The CDR3 DNA is TGCAGTGCTAGGCCTTGGGGCCCAAGCACAGATACGCAGTATTTT. It encodes CSARPWGPSTDTQYF.

The CDR3, as DNA: TGCGCCAGCAGCTCAACACAGGGGTCCCAAGAGACCCAGTACTTC. The encoded protein is CASSSTQGSQETQYF. The chain is built from TRBV5-1 and TRBJ2-5; 7 bases map to TRBD1. Germline CDR1 is SGHRS and CDR2 is YFSETQ. The CDR3 is made up of 15 amino acids. V dropped 3 bases and J dropped 1; count of bases not matched to a gene: 6.

This sequence joins TRBV5-6 and TRBJ2-7; D is unclear. CDR3 length: 13 residues. V shed 8 bases and J shed 6 bases, with 18 bases lying between them. The germline gives CDR1 SGHDT, CDR2 YYEEEE. The CDR3 DNA is TGTGCCAGGGGCCGCGGCCTCACCTGCGAGCAGTACTTC. Translating gives CARGRGLTCEQYF. The entire variable domain, with the rest obtained from reference TRBV5-6 and TRBJ2-7, is as follows: DAGVTQSPTHLIKTRGQQVTLRCSPKSGHDTVSWYQQALGQGPQFIFQYYEEEERQRGNFPDRFSGHQFPNYSSELNVNALLLGDSALYLCARGRGLTCEQYFGPGTRLTVT.

This clonotype was seen a handful of times. The chain joins TRBV7-9 to TRBJ1-2; 7 bases agree with TRBD1. The V and J ends lost 4 bases and 1 base, in that order; junction bases with no gene match: 6. The CDR3 extends over 15 amino acids. Germline CDR1 SEHNR, CDR2 FQNEAQ (reference sequence). The CDR3 DNA follows: TGTGCCAGCAGCTGGGGGACAGAGATTAACTATGGCTACACCTTC. Amino acids: CASSWGTEINYGYTF.

The chain uses TRBV20-1 and TRBJ2-5, with 10 nucleotides matching TRBD2. Germline CDR1 DFQATT, CDR2 SNEGSKA (reference sequence). V lost 3 bases and J lost 4; bases outside the gene matches: 2. CDR3 length: 13 residues. For the CDR3, the DNA is TGCAGTGCTAGTACTAGCGGGACAGAGACCCAGTACTTC. This gives the protein CSASTSGTETQYF.

This clonotype was observed a handful of times. This chain links TRBV5-1 with TRBJ2-7, with D possibly TRBD2 on 5 matching bases. The CDR3 has 15 amino acids. Germline CDR1 SGHRS, CDR2 YFSETQ. The V and J ends lost 0 bases and 7 bases respectively, with 17 bases between them. The CDR3 DNA follows: TGCGCCAGCAGCTTGGACAGTGGGAGCCTTGGTGAGCAGTACTTC. Translated: CASSLDSGSLGEQYF. Using reference TRBV5-1 and TRBJ2-7 for the parts outside the CDR3, the full variable domain is KAGVTQTPRYLIKTRGQQVTLSCSPISGHRSVSWYQQTPGQGLQFLFEYFSETQRNKGNFPGRFSGRQFSNSRSEMNVSTLELGDSALYLCASSLDSGSLGEQYFGPGTRLTVT.

This clonotype occurred many times. The J gene is TRBJ1-2, the V gene TRBV28; no definite D call. Germline-derived CDR1 and CDR2 are MDHEN and SYDVKM. V was trimmed by 6 bases and J by 1 base, leaving 6 bases between them. The CDR3 runs 12 residues. The CDR3 loop reads CASSTLNYGYTF. CDR3 DNA: TGTGCCAGCAGCACTCTTAACTATGGCTACACCTTC.

The genes are TRBV29-1 and TRBJ2-5; the D is unclear. The V end lost 6 bases, the J end lost 5 bases, and 7 bases lay between the germline ends. The CDR3 is made up of 10 amino acids. Germline assignment: CDR1 SQVTM and CDR2 ANQGSEA. The CDR3 here is CSVTRETQYF. The CDR3 DNA follows: TGCAGCGTGACACGGGAGACCCAGTACTTC.

V usage is TRBV28 and J usage is TRBJ2-6; no clear D gene. Germline assignment: CDR1 MDHEN and CDR2 SYDVKM. V lost 6 bases, J lost 0 bases, and 9 bases lay in between. CDR3 size: 15 residues. DNA for the CDR3: TGTGCCAGCAGCTATGTGGCCTCTGGGGCCAACGTCCTGACTTTC. Protein: CASSYVASGANVLTF.

This clonotype was picked up a small number of times. The chain couples TRBV12-3 or TRBV12-4 to TRBJ2-4, with D maybe TRBD1 (5 bases). The CDR3 is 13 residues long. V lost 4 bases to trimming and J lost 10 bases, with 14 bases between them. The CDR3 region has the DNA TGTGCCAGCAGTTCCGGACACACAATAATTCAGTACTTC. Amino acids: CASSSGHTIIQYF.

This clonotype has a count of ten or more. The chain has TRBV5-1 and TRBJ2-5; D may be TRBD1 (5 bases). V was clipped by 1 base and J by 2 bases, with 6 bases between them. The CDR3 covers 13 residues. Germline lookup yields CDR1 SGHRS and CDR2 YFSETQ. The CDR3 DNA is TGCGCCAGCAGCTTGCGACAGCAAGAGACCCAGTACTTC. Translating it yields CASSLRQQETQYF. Full variable domain (missing parts from reference TRBV5-1 and TRBJ2-5): KAGVTQTPRYLIKTRGQQVTLSCSPISGHRSVSWYQQTPGQGLQFLFEYFSETQRNKGNFPGRFSGRQFSNSRSEMNVSTLELGDSALYLCASSLRQQETQYFGPGTRLLVL.

This clonotype has ten or more counts. This chain connects TRBV11-2 to TRBJ2-7; no clear D gene. The germline V gene has CDR1 SGHAT and CDR2 FQNNGV. With 1 base removed from V and 1 base from J, the gap between germline ends came to 5 bases. CDR3 size: 13 residues. CDR3 sequence: CASSLGSSYEQYF. The DNA of the CDR3 is TGTGCCAGCAGCTTAGGGTCGTCCTACGAGCAGTACTTC.

This clonotype was seen a few times. Sequence at one end of the junction differs from germline and may be a read error. V and J are TRBV12-3 or TRBV12-4 and TRBJ2-3; TRBD2 aligns across 13 bases. This CDR3 contains 13 residues. CDR3 bases: TGTGCCAGCAGAACCACGACTAGCGGGGGGCTTGATTTT. Encoded protein: CASRTTTSGGLDF.

This chain connects TRBV6-4 to TRBJ2-3; 8 bases are a match to TRBD2. Germline loops: CDR1 MRHNA, CDR2 SNTAGT. There are 13 residues in the CDR3. V gave up 4 bases and J gave up 6 bases; unmatched junction bases: 3. CDR3 protein: CASSGQRGDTQYF. CDR3 DNA sequence: TGTGCCAGCAGTGGCCAGCGGGGGGATACGCAGTATTTT.

The chain couples TRBV10-2 to TRBJ2-1; 7 bases align to TRBD2. The germline CDR1 and CDR2 sequences are WSHSY and SAAADI. This CDR3 comprises 15 residues. V shed 4 bases, J shed 8 bases, and the junction held 11 bases outside the gene matches. The CDR3 region has the DNA TGCGCCAGCAGTGTCGGCTTCGGGGGGTGGTATGAGCAGTTCTTC. It specifies CASSVGFGGWYEQFF.

This clonotype was counted only a few times. The rearrangement links TRBV5-1 to TRBJ1-2; 9 positions match TRBD1. V shed 4 bases and J 3 bases; nucleotides not matched to a gene: 10. The germline gives CDR1 SGHRS, CDR2 YFSETQ. This CDR3 contains 16 residues. The DNA of the CDR3 is TGCGCCAGCAGCCCTGGTCTGGGACAGGGAGACTATGGCTACACCTTC. Translation: CASSPGLGQGDYGYTF.

This clonotype was counted ten times or more. The V and J genes are TRBV5-1 and TRBJ2-1, with 9 bases that match TRBD1. Germline V gene lookup returns CDR1 SGHRS and CDR2 YFSETQ. The ends lost 1 base at V and 7 bases at J; junction bases unmatched: 15. The length of the CDR3 is 18 residues. The CDR3 loop is CASSLIPGTGPVGNEQFF. CDR3 bases: TGCGCCAGCAGCTTGATTCCCGGGACAGGGCCTGTGGGAAATGAGCAGTTCTTC. Variable domain in full (rest from reference TRBV5-1 and TRBJ2-1): KAGVTQTPRYLIKTRGQQVTLSCSPISGHRSVSWYQQTPGQGLQFLFEYFSETQRNKGNFPGRFSGRQFSNSRSEMNVSTLELGDSALYLCASSLIPGTGPVGNEQFFGPGTRLTVL.

This clonotype has only a few counts. The chain combines TRBV9 with TRBJ2-1; 7 bases agree with TRBD1. This CDR3 has 15 residues. V lost 4 bases and J lost 0; bases outside the gene matches: 4. Per germline, CDR1 SGDLS and CDR2 YYNGEE. DNA of the CDR3: TGTGCCAGCAGCCTTAACAGGGGCTCCTACAATGAGCAGTTCTTC. It is translated as CASSLNRGSYNEQFF.

This clonotype has ten or more counts. The rearrangement uses TRBV4-2 and TRBJ1-5; maybe TRBD1 (6 bases). Trimming stripped 8 bases from V and 1 base from J, with 15 bases between. CDR3 length: 15 residues. Germline CDR1 reads LGHNA; CDR2 reads YNFKEQ. CDR3 bases: TGTGCCAGCGCTCAAGCGCAGGGGAGCAATCAGCCCCAGCATTTT. Its translation: CASAQAQGSNQPQHF.

The rearrangement uses TRBV7-2 and TRBJ1-5; no definite D call. Trimming shortened V by 5 bases and J by 3 bases, and 11 bases separated the two germline ends. This CDR3 region has 14 residues. Germline V gives CDR1 SGHTA, CDR2 FQGNSA. As DNA, the CDR3 is TGTGCCAGCAGCCCACCGGGTTACAATCAGCCCCAGCATTTT. It yields the protein CASSPPGYNQPQHF.